This T cell receptor (beta chain) stems from a study of beta chain features in type 1 diabetes (dated by TCRdb to the late 2010s). Looking at the study overall: No differences in mean age, gender distribution, total cell number or subset yield were found between patients and healthy donors. A total of 107,917,701 sorted cells were examined across all samples, and a strong correlation was observed between cell number per subset and RNA yield. In the study, TCRB repertoires of sorted circulating CD4+ T cell subsets from recently diagnosed type 1 diabetes patients were compared with those of matched healthy donors. Naive and central memory subsets were obtained from all 30 or so donors, but regulatory and stem cell-like memory subsets were isolated from only 8 patients and about eight healthy donors.

The entire isolated RNA was reverse transcribed using the High Capacity cDNA Reverse Transcription Kit, and thus expressed TCRB transcripts were sequenced. Naive, central memory and regulatory T cell samples underwent deep immunoSEQ sequencing, averaging around 3.6 million total reads per sample. Sorted cells were lysed in RLT buffer, and RNA was extracted using DNase-treated RNeasy Micro or Mini kits according to cell number. Each cell subset was processed on its own to prevent cross-contamination, while patient and healthy donor samples were processed together. Using the immunoSEQ multiplex PCR, TCRB sequences were amplified from cDNA into 87-bp fragments spanning the CDR3 region. Sequencing of the amplicons was performed on the Illumina HiSeq platform. On the authors' methods: PCR bias was corrected computationally using synthetic template baselines, and reads within Hamming distance 2 were collapsed, with unmergeable singletons discarded. Reads were aligned against IMGT to assign V, D and J genes, CDR3 length and insertions or deletions at six rearrangement sites. Within each subset, clonotype counts were normalized to the number of sorted cells before true diversity and Gini coefficients were calculated with the tcR R package. Repertoire sharing was quantified using the overlap coefficient calculated on TCRB nucleotide sequences. Out-of-frame TCRB sequences from naive cells were analyzed as a proxy for the pre-selection repertoire. Here the immuneACCESS table is served through TCRdb, limited to in-frame sequences with V and J called. Missing clones are a known gap in these copies; in checked studies unresolved V genes cover under half, and the rest lacks a known reason. V and J calls and clone size come straight from that table; D and trimming were deduced from the DNA. In all, the sample holds about 350,000 clones, and 15% to 20% of those were seen once. The biggest ten clones account for about 0.045% of the sample.

The CDR3 starts with the cysteine, ends with the phenylalanine, and has 14 residues. The read is trimmed to its CDR3 DNA, 42 bases read in frame from base 1. The germline V gene (reference sequence) sets CDR1 to SGHNT and CDR2 to YYREEE. Relative to germline, V is missing 3 bases and J is missing 5 bases, with 7 bases of the junction outside any gene match. This clone occurred a few times. Its antigen target is currently unknown. Within one base of it there is no much larger clone, and no base qualities were kept. A single peripheral blood draw of 90 to 150 mL on average was collected from each donor into heparinised tubes. A BD FACSAria II was used to sort naive, central memory, regulatory and stem cell-like memory CD4+ T cells with a panel that included CD45RO, CCR7, CD25, CD127, CD95 and CD27. Every sorted population had a purity above 98%. PBMCs were isolated right away by Lymphoprep density gradient centrifugation and were stained directly, without culture. So that batch effects would be minimized, each experiment stained and sorted samples in pairs, pairing one healthy donor with one patient.

What the authors observed across the whole study: HLA sub-analyses involved small numbers of individuals, so any influence of HLA type on TCRB rearrangement remained unresolved. In all four CD4+ subsets, TCRB CDR3 length was moderately but significantly shorter in type 1 diabetes patients. At VDJ recombination sites, patients with type 1 diabetes made fewer insertions and deleted more nucleotides, a pattern implying thymic rearrangement abnormalities. Naive, central memory and regulatory TCRB repertoires appeared to be more alike among patients than among healthy donors. Sequencing cDNA rather than genomic DNA could over-represent highly expressing activated cells, although activation and CD3 levels did not differ between groups. Shorter templates might have been favored by PCR, but patient and control samples were amplified and corrected together, so both groups would have been affected equally by any skew.

Sequencing was carried out using naive CD4+ T cells from blood. The cell subset or site label on this specimen signifies: true naive CD4+ T cells. This sequence originates from a woman aged 18-29 years in good health. Recombination connected TRBV5-4 to TRBJ1-2; TRBD1 matches 7 bases in the middle. At the DNA level, the sequence is TGTGCCAGCAGCTCCGGGACAGAAGCTTATGGCTACACCTTC. This codes for CASSSGTEAYGYTF.